This TCR beta chain came from a study of blood T cell repertoires in COVID-19. Study background: Italy, Spain and the United States were the sources of the convalescent and acute COVID-19 samples. The cDNA or gDNA used as material had been derived from T cells, B-cell-depleted T cells, or PBMCs.

Study processing details: From reference gene primer amplification, estimates of nucleated cell counts were derived. Sequencing used immunoSEQ multiplex PCR; TCRdb keeps in-frame clones, though not all of them. That table furnishes V, J and clone size, whereas the DNA furnished D and trimming. The sample lists about 120,000 clones, 82% seen once, with 4.5% in the top ten. Germline V gives CDR1 LNHDA, CDR2 SQIVND (reference sequence). V lost 2 bases to trimming and J lost 5 bases, with 7 bases between them. This CDR3 spans 13 amino acids. This TCR came from a woman in her 70s with acute or convalescent COVID-19. The gene calls are TRBV19 and TRBJ1-5, with D possibly matching TRBD1 (5 bases). Sequencing was carried out using peripheral blood. The CDR3 bases are TGTGCCAGTAGTATACAAGGGGATCAGCCCCAGCATTTT. Translated: CASSIQGDQPQHF.